This record looks at one TCR beta chain sequence and its context. The data were taken from a study of monozygotic twins with inflammatory bowel disease. Per germline, CDR1 SGHRS and CDR2 YFSETQ. The CDR3 runs 14 residues. UMIs incorporating a 6-nucleotide sample barcode were appended by means of template switching. One entry per CDR3 protein, without DNA, is what TCRdb gives after re-calling the 5' RACE reads. The sample table sets out around 450,000 distinct CDR3 sequences. Sequences were obtained from blood. This chain connects TRBV5-1 to TRBJ2-7; TCRdb returns TRBD2, unconfirmable since there is no DNA. This receptor was identified in a human donor with ulcerative colitis or Crohn's disease, or a healthy co-twin of an affected twin (not recorded which). The CDR3 sequence: CASREGPASYEQYF.